These 8 T cell receptor beta chains came from one sample sequenced in a study of OX40 agonist ivuxolimab in advanced cancers. TCRdb keeps only in-frame clones here, not all; method: immunoSEQ multiplex PCR. The repertoire consists of some 77,000 clones, with 70% to 90% occurring once and the leading ten covering around 5.5%. Specimen: CD4+ or CD8+ T cells sorted from blood, collected in a trial of the OX40 agonist ivuxolimab. These receptors were obtained from an adult with an advanced solid tumor such as melanoma, head and neck, liver or kidney cancer.

The chain links TRBV29-1 to TRBJ2-7; a weak D match, TRBD2 (6 bases). CDR1 and CDR2 from the germline V gene are SQVTM and ANQGSEA. Trimming removed 8 bases at V and 8 bases at J, with 25 bases between. The CDR3 runs 14 residues. The CDR3 bases are TGCAGCATCTCCCCGGGAGCCCCAACTGGGCAGCAGTACTTC. Protein: CSISPGAPTGQQYF.

The chain employs TRBV19 and TRBJ2-4; tentatively, D is TRBD2 (6 bases). V was trimmed by 5 bases and J by 3 bases, leaving 14 bases between them. The CDR3 consists of 15 residues. Germline assignment: CDR1 LNHDA and CDR2 SQIVND (reference sequence). The CDR3 DNA reads as TGTGCCAGTAGTTACTCCGCGGGGCTCAAAAACATTCAGTACTTC. This encodes CASSYSAGLKNIQYF.

This rearrangement joins TRBV7-6 to TRBJ2-1, with D perhaps TRBD1 (6 bases). V was shortened by 1 base and J by 6 bases, with 7 bases between the two germline ends. Per the germline V gene, CDR1 is SGHVS and CDR2 is FNYEAQ. This CDR3 has 13 amino acids. The CDR3 region is CASSLDRVNEQFF. DNA of the CDR3: TGTGCCAGCAGCTTAGACAGGGTCAATGAGCAGTTCTTC. Based on the CDR3 plus reference TRBV7-6 and TRBJ2-1, the full variable domain is GAGVSQSPRYKVTKRGQDVALRCDPISGHVSLYWYRQALGQGPEFLTYFNYEAQQDKSGLPNDRFSAERPEGSISTLTIQRTEQRDSAMYRCASSLDRVNEQFFGPGTRLTVL.

The rearrangement joins TRBV19 to TRBJ1-3; TRBD1 might be the D (6 bases). The CDR3 runs 15 residues. V was pared by 3 bases and J by 2 bases, with 11 bases between. In germline, CDR1 is LNHDA, CDR2 SQIVND (reference sequence). This CDR3 reads CASSIRGTTGNTIYF. The DNA of the CDR3 is TGTGCCAGTAGTATTAGGGGGACAACTGGAAACACCATATATTTT.

The rearrangement uses TRBV2 and TRBJ1-2; D remains ambiguous. Germline lookup yields CDR1 SNHLY and CDR2 FYNNEI. The CDR3 is 16 amino acids. Trimming shortened V by 3 bases and J by 8 bases, and 22 bases separated the two germline ends. CDR3 sequence reads: CASSDWVQQSEEGYTF. DNA for the CDR3: TGTGCCAGCAGTGATTGGGTACAACAGTCGGAGGAAGGCTACACCTTC. Full variable domain (outside the CDR3, taken from reference TRBV2 and TRBJ1-2): EPEVTQTPSHQVTQMGQEVILRCVPISNHLYFYWYRQILGQKVEFLVSFYNNEISEKSEIFDDQFSVERPDGSNFTLKIRSTKLEDSAMYFCASSDWVQQSEEGYTFGSGTRLTVV.

V gene TRBV9 combines with J gene TRBJ2-7, with TRBD2 matching 9 bases. The germline gives CDR1 SGDLS, CDR2 YYNGEE. CDR3 length: 18 residues. J was trimmed by 3 bases and V by 2 bases; bases with no gene match: 15. The CDR3 DNA is TGTGCCAGCAGCGTTGACGCGGGGGGGCACGGGAGACTCTACGAGCAGTACTTC. Translated: CASSVDAGGHGRLYEQYF.

This chain links TRBV5-1 with TRBJ2-2, with 10 nucleotides matching TRBD1. J gave up 5 bases and V 3 bases, and 4 bases lay outside the gene matches. The germline V gene has CDR1 SGHRS and CDR2 YFSETQ. CDR3 length: 15 residues. CDR3 sequence reads: CASSSGQGETGELFF. DNA for the CDR3: TGCGCCAGCAGCTCTGGACAGGGGGAGACCGGGGAGCTGTTTTTT.

This clone was detected once. The V and J genes are TRBV7-2 and TRBJ2-3, with 10 nucleotides matching TRBD2. The germline gives CDR1 SGHTA, CDR2 FQGNSA. Unmatched junction bases numbered 12, after V lost 5 bases and J lost 1 base. This CDR3 has 18 residues. CDR3: CASSRGRAGGPRTDTQYF. CDR3 DNA: TGTGCCAGCAGCCGTGGCCGAGCGGGAGGGCCCCGCACAGATACGCAGTATTTT.